The clone carrying this TCR beta chain was seen a few times. The antigen is undetermined. Investigators took around 10 milliliters of peripheral blood from every donor. The data derive from a study of blood T cells in healthy people across ages. V was trimmed by 2 bases and J by 6 bases, leaving 19 bases between them. Germline V lookup: CDR1 SNHLY, CDR2 FYNNEI. This CDR3 spans 16 amino acids. Study findings and constraints: Diversity of TCR beta per million T cells declined in a roughly linear way with age.

The second PCR ran roughly 6 to 12 cycles with a sample-barcoded 5' primer and J-beta primers. The template-switch adaptor was a 5' adaptor with 12 random nucleotides. It tagged each cDNA molecule. All samples gave at least 2.5 million CDR3-containing paired-end reads. TCRdb fed the 5' RACE reads into MiXCR, producing one record per CDR3 protein. The data contain fewer than 2,000,000 distinct CDR3 sequences, about two fifths of them singletons. The V gene is TRBV2, the J gene TRBJ1-1; no definite D call. Sequencing used blood. The TCR originated in a human donor in good health. This chain's CDR3 is CASSEPMTTDGPEAFF. CDR3 bases: TGTGCCAGCAGTGAACCCATGACTACGGACGGCCCTGAAGCTTTCTTT.